These T cell receptor beta chains were read from a single sample in a study of monozygotic twins with inflammatory bowel disease. Each CDR3 protein gets one entry in TCRdb, which reprocessed the 5' RACE reads and gives no DNA. This table holds around 400,000 distinct CDR3 sequences. Input material: blood. These TCRs come from a human donor with ulcerative colitis or Crohn's disease, or a healthy co-twin of an affected twin (not recorded which). Each CDR3 is given with its conserved first and last residue.

v_call,j_call,cdr3_aa
TRBV11-2,TRBJ1-1,CASSQDRGSEAFF
TRBV30,TRBJ2-1,CAWSMGLYNEQFF
TRBV6-1,TRBJ1-5,CASTSGYSNQPQHF
TRBV20-1,TRBJ2-5,CSARSPRERQETQYF
TRBV25-1,TRBJ1-2,CASSELGTTYGYTF
TRBV18,TRBJ1-4,CASSSRDGNEKLFF
TRBV6-5,TRBJ2-3,CASSYSILGQDTQYF
TRBV27,TRBJ2-7,CASRSDRSLLYEQYF
TRBV20-1,TRBJ1-2,CSAGQLGYGYTF
TRBV5-1,TRBJ2-6,CASSLRIRGAGANVLTF
TRBV2,TRBJ1-1,CASSSKGNTEAFF
TRBV6-2/TRBV6-3,TRBJ1-3,CASSYGGGGNTIYF
TRBV29-1,TRBJ1-2,CSGVIAGMGSNYGYTF
TRBV12-3/TRBV12-4,TRBJ2-7,CASSFILMGEQYF
TRBV27,TRBJ1-5,CASSNPGGNQPQHF
TRBV20-1,TRBJ2-1,CSARVGSGQGAEGEQFF
TRBV14,TRBJ2-1,CASSQGDRATYNEQFF
TRBV7-2,TRBJ1-4,CASSLGVWGTKKLFF
TRBV10-1,TRBJ2-1,CASSERAGVSYNEQFF
TRBV30,TRBJ1-1,CAGQTGRDTEAFF
TRBV6-1,TRBJ1-2,CASSHRETLGWGYTF
TRBV5-1,TRBJ1-1,CASSLSGTGNTEAFF
TRBV20-1,TRBJ1-6,CSASQGPNSPLHF